The clone carrying this T cell receptor beta chain was picked up one time. What it binds is unknown. The record originates from a study of shared clonotypes between healthy human individuals. General study results and limits: Larger estimated richness was generally seen in naive subsets than in memory subsets.

J gave up 0 bases and V 4 bases, and 10 bases lay outside the gene matches. CDR3 length: 17 amino acids. CDR1 and CDR2 from the germline V gene are MNHNS and SASEGT. The authors loaded about 200 ng DNA, roughly 27,000 T cell genomes, into sorted-subset replicate PCRs. The data were produced by immunoSEQ multiplex PCR, yet TCRdb's version contains in-frame clones alone and is incomplete. The table lists about 2.5 million clones, approximately 90% of them singletons. The chain couples TRBV6-1 to TRBJ2-7; 9 nucleotides agree with TRBD2. The receptor's source is a man aged 18 to 29 in good health. Some clones in this sample may be carry-over from other donors' samples. Input material: naive CD4+ T cells from PBMCs. Subset in this sample: CD45RA+ positively selected. The CDR3 here is CASSARGNSGSSYEQYF. The CDR3 DNA is TGTGCCAGCAGTGCCCGGGGTAATAGCGGGAGCTCCTACGAGCAGTACTTC.